The 25 T cell receptor beta chains reported below all come from one sample, sequenced in a study of control samples from healthy donors and cancer patients. TCRdb keeps only in-frame clones here, not all; method: immunoSEQ multiplex PCR. The sample consists of some 150,000 clones, around 94% of them appearing once. The sequenced material came from PBMCs. All receptors come from a man in his fifties or sixties with colorectal cancer.

The sample holds one count of this clone. J is TRBJ1-2 and V is TRBV19; 7 bases match TRBD1. The CDR3 has 16 amino acids. J gave up 0 bases and V 5 bases, and 9 bases lay outside the gene matches. CDR1 and CDR2 (germline): LNHDA, SQIVND (reference sequence). CDR3 sequence reads: CASSVEQGPANYGYTF. The DNA of the CDR3 is TGTGCCAGTAGTGTCGAACAGGGGCCAGCTAACTATGGCTACACCTTC.

V is TRBV5-5 and J is TRBJ1-6; D possibly corresponds to TRBD1 (6 bases). The germline V gene has CDR1 SGHKS and CDR2 YYEKEE (reference sequence). The CDR3 runs to 16 residues. Trimming cost V 1 base and J 6 bases, with 14 bases left between them. The CDR3 region is CASSLTWSRGNSPLHF. CDR3 coding DNA: TGTGCCAGCAGCTTGACTTGGAGCAGGGGTAATTCACCCCTCCACTTT.

In its sample, this clone was seen a few times. The chain couples TRBV5-1 to TRBJ2-7, with no clear D. Trimming removed 4 bases from V and 6 bases from J, with 17 bases in between. Germline V gene lookup returns CDR1 SGHRS and CDR2 YFSETQ. The CDR3 runs 14 residues. The CDR3 DNA is TGCGCCAGCAGCCTCTTCGAAGATTCAACCGAGCAGTACTTC. Its protein is CASSLFEDSTEQYF.

This clone was observed a handful of times. The chain uses TRBV4-1 and TRBJ2-3, with D maybe TRBD2 (6 bases). This CDR3 spans 18 amino acids. CDR1 MGHRA and CDR2 YSYEKL come from the germline V gene. The V end was cut by 1 base, the J end by 7 bases, with 24 bases between. CDR3 sequence reads: CASSQVRASSGTHHTQYF. CDR3 coding DNA: TGCGCCAGCAGCCAAGTGAGAGCAAGTAGCGGAACCCACCATACGCAGTATTTT.

The rearrangement uses TRBV28 and TRBJ1-2; 12 bases agree with TRBD1. Germline CDR1 reads MDHEN; CDR2 reads SYDVKM. Trimming cost V 6 bases and J 7 bases; bases outside gene matches: 9. The CDR3 extends over 15 amino acids. For the CDR3, the DNA is TGTGCCAGCAGCCTGGGACAGGGGGCTTCCTCTGGCTACACCTTC. It specifies CASSLGQGASSGYTF.

This clone was seen just once. J is TRBJ2-6 and V is TRBV19; D uncertain. CDR3 size: 15 residues. V was trimmed by 3 bases and J by 4 bases, leaving 10 bases between them. Per the germline V gene, CDR1 is LNHDA and CDR2 is SQIVND (reference sequence). For the CDR3, the DNA is TGTGCCAGTAGTATCGCCTGGACGGGGGCCAACGTCCTGACTTTC. Translation: CASSIAWTGANVLTF.

This chain's CDR3 is CASSLGDKGETQYF. The CDR3 DNA reads as TGTGCCAGCAGCTTAGGAGACAAGGGAGAGACCCAGTACTTC. V usage is TRBV7-9 and J usage is TRBJ2-5; D remains unclear. This CDR3 comprises 14 residues. Trimming removed 1 base from V and 4 bases from J, with 10 bases in between. CDR1 and CDR2 from the germline V gene are SEHNR and FQNEAQ (reference sequence).

The chain carries TRBV19 and TRBJ1-5; TRBD1 agrees at 10 bases. The CDR3 has 15 residues. J lost 3 bases, V lost 7 bases, and 6 bases had no gene match. Germline assignment: CDR1 LNHDA and CDR2 SQIVND (reference sequence). CDR3 DNA sequence: TGTGCCAGTAAGGACAGGGGGGTTCACAATCAGCCCCAGCATTTT. Its translation is CASKDRGVHNQPQHF.

This chain joins TRBV14 and TRBJ2-2; the D gene is possibly TRBD1 (6 bases). The CDR3 extends over 16 amino acids. Germline values: CDR1 SGHDN, CDR2 FVKESK. V lost 0 bases, J lost 0 bases, and 8 bases lay in between. The CDR3 DNA is TGTGCCAGCAGCCAAGACAGGGGAGCGAACACCGGGGAGCTGTTTTTT. Its protein product is CASSQDRGANTGELFF.

The chain couples TRBV6-2 or TRBV6-3 to TRBJ1-6; TRBD1 agrees at 9 bases. V lost 6 bases and J lost 7; bases outside the gene matches: 7. The germline V gene encodes CDR1 MNHEY and CDR2 SVGEGT. This CDR3 has 15 residues. The CDR3 DNA sequence: TGTGCCAGCAGCCTACAAGGACAGGGGAATTCACCCCTCCACTTT. It specifies CASSLQGQGNSPLHF.

V is TRBV28 and J is TRBJ2-7, with TRBD2 as a possible D gene (5 bases). CDR1 is MDHEN and CDR2 is SYDVKM in the germline V gene. The CDR3 sequence is 13 residues long. Trimming removed 5 bases at V and 2 bases at J, with 10 bases between. For the CDR3, the DNA is TGTGCCAGCAGTCCCGGGGTGGCCTACGAGCAGTACTTC. Translated: CASSPGVAYEQYF.

V is TRBV12-3 or TRBV12-4 and J is TRBJ2-1, with D perhaps matching TRBD2 (6 bases). Trimming removed 8 bases from V and 4 bases from J, with 6 bases in between. The CDR3 contains 11 residues. The CDR3 region has the DNA TGTGCCAGCGGGAGGTACAATGAGCAGTTCTTC. Its protein is CASGRYNEQFF.

The rearrangement joins TRBV5-1 to TRBJ2-1; 7 bases are a match to TRBD1. The CDR3 sequence is 15 residues long. In germline, CDR1 is SGHRS, CDR2 YFSETQ. J gave up 5 bases and V 4 bases, and 9 bases lay outside the gene matches. CDR3 residues: CASSTNQQGNNEQFF. The CDR3 DNA reads as TGCGCCAGCAGCACCAACCAACAGGGGAACAATGAGCAGTTCTTC.

The rearrangement links TRBV27 to TRBJ2-1; 11 bases fit TRBD2. Trimming cost V 5 bases and J 7 bases; bases outside gene matches: 7. Germline CDR1 and CDR2: MNHEY and SMNVEV (reference sequence). This CDR3 region has 15 residues. The CDR3 bases are TGTGCCAGCAGTAGTAGCGGGGGGGCCGGGAATGAGCAGTTCTTC. Its protein is CASSSSGGAGNEQFF.

This chain links TRBV7-9 with TRBJ1-3; 8 nucleotides line up with TRBD1. This CDR3 spans 14 amino acids. With 5 bases clipped from V and 4 bases from J, the junction kept 4 bases outside the gene matches. The germline V gene has CDR1 SEHNR and CDR2 FQNEAQ (reference sequence). The CDR3 loop is CASSQGAVGNTIYF. Written as DNA, the CDR3 is TGTGCCAGCAGCCAGGGGGCAGTCGGAAACACCATATATTTT.

This chain joins TRBV28 and TRBJ2-2; no definite D call. CDR1 and CDR2 (germline): MDHEN, SYDVKM. Trimming removed 5 bases at V and 7 bases at J, with 17 bases between. The CDR3 spans 15 residues. CDR3 coding DNA: TGTGCCAGCAGTCCCCCCCCGCCGAGTATCGGGGAGCTGTTTTTT. Amino acids: CASSPPPPSIGELFF.

The chain has TRBV29-1 and TRBJ2-7; TRBD1 is a possible D gene (6 bases). Trimming removed 4 bases at V and 3 bases at J, with 13 bases between. The CDR3 extends over 13 amino acids. The germline gives CDR1 SQVTM, CDR2 ANQGSEA. In DNA, the CDR3 is TGCAGCGTTGCTCGGGACACATACTACGAGCAGTACTTC. Its translation: CSVARDTYYEQYF.

This sequence joins TRBV12-3 or TRBV12-4 and TRBJ2-7; D is possibly TRBD1 (6 bases). V was shortened by 5 bases and J by 4 bases, with 12 bases between the two germline ends. The CDR3 has 13 amino acids. CDR3 nucleotide sequence: TGTGCCAGCAGTAGGGACACCGAATACGAGCAGTACTTC. Its translation: CASSRDTEYEQYF.

The chain combines TRBV19 with TRBJ1-5, with 8 positions matching TRBD1. Germline assignment: CDR1 LNHDA and CDR2 SQIVND (reference sequence). V gave up 5 bases and J gave up 3 bases; unmatched junction bases: 3. The CDR3 extends over 14 amino acids. Here the CDR3 reads CASSGQGDNQPQHF. In nucleotides, the CDR3 is TGTGCCAGTAGTGGACAGGGCGACAATCAGCCCCAGCATTTT. The full variable domain, its missing parts supplied by reference TRBV19 and TRBJ1-5, is DGGITQSPKYLFRKEGQNVTLSCEQNLNHDAMYWYRQDPGQGLRLIYYSQIVNDFQKGDIAEGYSVSREKKESFPLTVTSAQKNPTAFYLCASSGQGDNQPQHFGDGTRLSIL.

The chain carries TRBV6-1 and TRBJ1-5, with unresolved D. Looked up from germline, CDR1 is MNHNS and CDR2 is SASEGT. The CDR3 runs to 14 residues. With 1 base removed from V and 7 bases from J, the gap between germline ends came to 11 bases. CDR3 DNA: TGTGCCAGCAGTGAAGGGCCGGGCCTGCAGCCCCAGCATTTT. Translating it yields CASSEGPGLQPQHF.

This chain uses TRBV4-3 with TRBJ1-2; 7 nucleotides match TRBD1. Looked up from germline, CDR1 is LGHNA and CDR2 is YSLEER. This CDR3 is 15 amino acids long. J gave up 8 bases and V 0 bases, and 9 bases lay outside the gene matches. The CDR3 region is CASSQDRPSGGGYTF. The CDR3 region has the DNA TGCGCCAGCAGCCAAGATAGACCCTCAGGGGGGGGCTACACCTTC.

This clone has more than one count but fewer than ten. The rearrangement joins TRBV7-9 to TRBJ2-7, with 7 bases lining up with TRBD1. Germline V gene sequence: CDR1 SEHNR, CDR2 FQNEAQ (reference sequence). CDR3 length: 14 amino acids. The ends lost 5 bases at V and 2 bases at J; junction bases unmatched: 6. The CDR3 sequence is CASSTDRDPYEQYF. CDR3 sequence (DNA): TGTGCCAGCAGCACCGACAGGGATCCCTACGAGCAGTACTTC.

The rearrangement joins TRBV6-5 to TRBJ2-5; TRBD1 or TRBD2 may be the D gene (5 bases each). The CDR3 extends over 14 amino acids. Germline-derived CDR1 and CDR2 are MNHEY and SVGAGI. Trimming took 5 bases from V and 5 from J, leaving 15 bases between them. The CDR3 region has the DNA TGTGCCAGCAGTCTCGGGGACCCGTCGGAGACCCAGTACTTC. This encodes CASSLGDPSETQYF.

This chain uses TRBV5-4 with TRBJ1-6; D may be TRBD1 (6 bases). Germline lookup yields CDR1 SGHNT and CDR2 YYREEE (reference sequence). The CDR3 has 13 amino acids. The DNA of the CDR3 is TGTGCAGGGGGGCCCAGCCCGAATTCACCCCTCCACTTT. It yields the protein CAGGPSPNSPLHF.

The chain has TRBV5-1 and TRBJ1-2; 8 bases are shared with TRBD1. V trimming: 0 bases; J trimming: 4 bases; junction bases outside the gene matches: 2. Germline V gives CDR1 SGHRS, CDR2 YFSETQ. The CDR3 runs to 14 residues. This CDR3 reads CASSLGTGRYGYTF. CDR3 DNA sequence: TGCGCCAGCAGCTTGGGGACAGGGCGCTATGGCTACACCTTC.